The 27 T cell receptor beta chains below were found in one sample sequenced in a study of shared T cell receptors in the human thymus. This table comes from immunoSEQ multiplex PCR, and its TCRdb copy is limited to in-frame clones, with some not included. The sample holds about 660,000 clones, approximately 87% seen once. This sample also appeared in a second study, on human thymus T cells.

Sequenced: thymocytes. These receptors were obtained from a boy under two years old with a congenital heart defect.

J is TRBJ2-1 and V is TRBV5-1, with 8 bases fitting TRBD1. V lost 4 bases, J lost 4 bases, and 13 bases stayed unmatched. The CDR3 covers 17 residues. From germline, CDR1 is SGHRS and CDR2 YFSETQ. The CDR3 DNA reads TGCGCCAGCAGCCTGCTCTCGGACAGGGAAAAATACAATGAGCAGTTCTTC. It is translated as CASSLLSDREKYNEQFF. The full variable domain, in which reference TRBV5-1 and TRBJ2-1 provide the parts outside the CDR3, is KAGVTQTPRYLIKTRGQQVTLSCSPISGHRSVSWYQQTPGQGLQFLFEYFSETQRNKGNFPGRFSGRQFSNSRSEMNVSTLELGDSALYLCASSLLSDREKYNEQFFGPGTRLTVL.

This chain joins TRBV28 and TRBJ2-3; 12 bases line up with TRBD2. The CDR3 spans 16 residues. Germline V gives CDR1 MDHEN, CDR2 SYDVKM. With V trimmed by 2 bases and J by 4 bases, 4 bases remained unmatched. The CDR3 loop is CASSLLLAGGSDTQYF. DNA for the CDR3: TGTGCCAGCAGTTTACTACTAGCGGGAGGCTCAGATACGCAGTATTTT.

This chain's CDR3 is CASSPRTSSYEQYF. DNA for the CDR3: TGTGCCAGCAGCCCTCGGACTAGCTCCTACGAGCAGTACTTC. The J gene is TRBJ2-7, the V gene TRBV7-6, with TRBD2 matching over 7 bases. Germline CDR1 SGHVS, CDR2 FNYEAQ. CDR3 length: 14 amino acids. V lost 5 bases, J lost 0 bases, and 4 bases stayed unmatched.

The genes are TRBV6-5 and TRBJ2-7; 9 bases are shared with TRBD1. CDR1 and CDR2 from the germline V gene are MNHEY and SVGAGI. J lost 3 bases, V lost 1 base, and 4 bases had no gene match. The CDR3 runs to 15 residues. CDR3 sequence (DNA): TGTGCCAGCAGTTACTGGGGGACAGGGAACTACGAGCAGTACTTC. This codes for CASSYWGTGNYEQYF.

This chain links TRBV2 with TRBJ2-7; 9 bases are a match to TRBD1. The CDR3 is 14 residues long. The ends lost 4 bases at V and 2 bases at J; junction bases unmatched: 3. Germline CDR1 is SNHLY and CDR2 is FYNNEI. The CDR3 is CASSVGQGPYEQYF. CDR3 coding DNA: TGTGCCAGCAGTGTGGGACAGGGACCCTACGAGCAGTACTTC.

A single count supports this clone. The chain is built from TRBV19 and TRBJ2-1; D is undetermined. Germline values: CDR1 LNHDA, CDR2 SQIVND (reference sequence). CDR3 length: 13 amino acids. The V end was cut by 3 bases, the J end by 5 bases, with 8 bases between. The CDR3 DNA is TGTGCCAGTAGTATCACCCAGAACAATGAGCAGTTCTTC. Amino acid sequence: CASSITQNNEQFF.

The gene calls are TRBV28 and TRBJ2-7; the D gene is possibly TRBD1 (6 bases). With 5 bases removed from V and 4 bases from J, the gap between germline ends came to 12 bases. The CDR3 runs to 13 residues. Germline CDR1 and CDR2: MDHEN and SYDVKM. CDR3 sequence (DNA): TGTGCCAGCAGTCGACGAGGGGGATACGAGCAGTACTTC. It codes for CASSRRGGYEQYF.

V gene TRBV25-1 combines with J gene TRBJ2-6; D not certain. The V gene lost 1 base and the J gene lost 4 bases, with 11 bases spanning the gap. This CDR3 region has 16 residues. Germline CDR1 and CDR2: MGHDK and SYGVNS. The CDR3 sequence is CASSELAASGANVLTF. The CDR3 DNA reads as TGTGCCAGCAGTGAATTGGCGGCATCCGGGGCCAACGTCCTGACTTTC.

This clone was seen once. This chain links TRBV7-8 with TRBJ2-7; D is undetermined. Deletions cut 5 bases from V and 2 bases from J, with 13 bases between. In germline, CDR1 is SGHVS, CDR2 FQNEAQ. This CDR3 region has 14 residues. The CDR3 DNA reads as TGTGCCAGCAGCGCCCGAGTAGTACCCTACGAGCAGTACTTC. This gives the protein CASSARVVPYEQYF.

This chain links TRBV5-5 with TRBJ2-3; D call uncertain. CDR3 length: 16 residues. The germline V and J ends were trimmed by 1 base and 2 bases, with 14 bases remaining between them. Looked up from germline, CDR1 is SGHKS and CDR2 is YYEKEE (reference sequence). The CDR3 loop reads CASSLLPERFTDTQYF. The CDR3 nucleotides read TGTGCCAGCAGCTTGCTACCAGAGCGTTTCACAGATACGCAGTATTTT.

In its sample, this clone was seen once. This chain joins TRBV7-9 and TRBJ2-2; 10 nucleotides line up with TRBD1. Unmatched junction bases numbered 5, after V lost 3 bases and J lost 1 base. This CDR3 comprises 17 residues. The germline V gene has CDR1 SEHNR and CDR2 FQNEAQ (reference sequence). CDR3 sequence reads: CASSFSRTGGNTGELFF. CDR3 nucleotide sequence: TGTGCCAGCAGCTTCTCCCGGACAGGGGGGAACACCGGGGAGCTGTTTTTT. Full variable domain (missing parts from reference TRBV7-9 and TRBJ2-2): DTGVSQNPRHKITKRGQNVTFRCDPISEHNRLYWYRQTLGQGPEFLTYFQNEAQLEKSRLLSDRFSAERPKGSFSTLEIQRTEQGDSAMYLCASSFSRTGGNTGELFFGEGSRLTVL.

The rearrangement joins TRBV29-1 to TRBJ2-1, with 8 bases aligning to TRBD1. J was trimmed by 6 bases and V by 7 bases; bases with no gene match: 14. Germline CDR1 and CDR2: SQVTM and ANQGSEA. CDR3 length: 15 amino acids. The CDR3: CSAPLGQACFNEQFF. The DNA for the CDR3 is TGCAGCGCCCCCCTGGGACAGGCTTGTTTCAATGAGCAGTTCTTC.

The rearrangement links TRBV5-6 to TRBJ2-3; TRBD2 agrees at 15 bases. Germline values: CDR1 SGHDT, CDR2 YYEEEE. V lost 5 bases to trimming and J lost 9 bases; unmatched junction nucleotides: 7. The CDR3 runs to 15 residues. The CDR3 DNA reads as TGTGCCAGCAGGACGGGGACTAGCGGGGGGATCACGCAGTATTTT. Translated: CASRTGTSGGITQYF.

The chain couples TRBV7-9 to TRBJ2-5; D not certain. The V gene lost 8 bases and the J gene lost 5 bases, with 9 bases spanning the gap. The germline V gene has CDR1 SEHNR and CDR2 FQNEAQ (reference sequence). The CDR3 has 11 amino acids. The CDR3 DNA is TGTGCCAGCTTCGACGGGGAGACCCAGTACTTC. The encoded protein is CASFDGETQYF.

The chain is built from TRBV7-2 and TRBJ2-2; 14 bases agree with TRBD2. V dropped 5 bases and J dropped 5; count of bases not matched to a gene: 7. The CDR3 is made up of 17 amino acids. Germline V lookup: CDR1 SGHTA, CDR2 FQGNSA. CDR3 DNA sequence: TGTGCCAGCAGCGCGGGACTAGCGGGAGTGCGTACCGGGGAGCTGTTTTTT. This translates into CASSAGLAGVRTGELFF.

This chain uses TRBV4-3 with TRBJ2-1; D remains ambiguous. Per germline, CDR1 LGHNA and CDR2 YSLEER. The CDR3 loop spans 15 amino acids. V shed 0 bases and J shed 9 bases, with 15 bases lying between them. CDR3 sequence: CASSQEVAGRGEQFF. CDR3 sequence (DNA): TGCGCCAGCAGCCAAGAAGTCGCAGGCCGTGGTGAGCAGTTCTTC.

The CDR3 DNA reads as TGTGCCAGCAGCGTATCAGCGAGGGCCGGGGAGCTGTTTTTT. It is translated as CASSVSARAGELFF. V usage is TRBV9 and J usage is TRBJ2-2, with D possibly being TRBD2 (5 bases). The CDR3 contains 14 residues. Germline CDR1 and CDR2: SGDLS and YYNGEE. Trimming stripped 1 base from V and 6 bases from J, with 10 bases between. The full variable domain, with the rest looked up from reference TRBV9 and TRBJ2-2, is DSGVTQTPKHLITATGQRVTLRCSPRSGDLSVYWYQQSLDQGLQFLIQYYNGEERAKGNILERFSAQQFPDLHSELNLSSLELGDSALYFCASSVSARAGELFFGEGSRLTVL.

V is TRBV29-1 and J is TRBJ2-2; 8 bases are a match to TRBD1. V was clipped by 3 bases and J by 4 bases; unmatched bases: 1. The CDR3 has 13 residues. In germline, CDR1 is SQVTM, CDR2 ANQGSEA. The CDR3 DNA follows: TGCAGCGTTGACACAGGGGGCACCGGGGAGCTGTTTTTT. It yields the protein CSVDTGGTGELFF.

The chain uses TRBV10-3 and TRBJ2-5; 10 bases line up with TRBD2. Germline V lookup: CDR1 ENHRY, CDR2 SYGVKD. The CDR3 length is 14 residues. The V segment lost 7 bases and the J segment 3 bases; nucleotides outside the gene matches: 5. Written as DNA, the CDR3 is TGTGCCATCATGGGACTAGCGTTTGAAGAGACCCAGTACTTC. This sequence encodes CAIMGLAFEETQYF.

This chain links TRBV28 with TRBJ2-1; 13 bases match TRBD2. From germline, CDR1 is MDHEN and CDR2 SYDVKM. The length of the CDR3 is 18 residues. Germline trimming cut 10 bases from V and 0 bases from J; bases unmatched to any gene: 12. The CDR3 here is CATAPGTSGTGSYNEQFF. The CDR3 DNA is TGTGCCACCGCTCCCGGGACTAGCGGGACGGGCTCCTACAATGAGCAGTTCTTC.

The chain couples TRBV7-2 to TRBJ2-5; 9 nucleotides match TRBD2. Unmatched junction bases numbered 6, after V lost 5 bases and J lost 5 bases. The CDR3 contains 14 residues. CDR1 is SGHTA, CDR2 FQGNSA, per germline. The CDR3 sequence is CASSPWTSEETQYF. In DNA, the CDR3 is TGTGCCAGCAGCCCCTGGACTAGCGAGGAGACCCAGTACTTC.

The gene calls are TRBV6-1 and TRBJ2-1, with D possibly TRBD1 on 6 matching bases. V was cut by 2 bases and J by 4 bases, with 15 bases left in between. This CDR3 is built from 16 residues. Germline-derived CDR1 and CDR2 are MNHNS and SASEGT. CDR3 amino acids: CASSEMGAGQYNEQFF. As DNA, the CDR3 is TGTGCCAGCAGTGAAATGGGGGCAGGGCAATACAATGAGCAGTTCTTC.

This chain connects TRBV11-2 to TRBJ2-7; possibly TRBD1 for D (5 bases). The CDR3 length is 13 residues. CDR1 and CDR2 (germline): SGHAT, FQNNGV. The ends were cut back, 1 base at V and 2 bases at J, with 6 bases in the middle. CDR3: CASSLGQTYEQYF. CDR3 DNA sequence: TGTGCCAGCAGCTTAGGACAGACCTACGAGCAGTACTTC.

This clone was seen a few times. J is TRBJ1-5 and V is TRBV23-1, with a possible D match to TRBD1 (5 bases). Being an ORF, TRBV23-1 has a function that is uncertain. With 4 bases removed from V and 3 bases from J, the gap between germline ends came to 10 bases. The CDR3 is made up of 14 amino acids. This CDR3 reads CASSLDSSNQPQHF. The CDR3 nucleotides are TGCGCCAGCAGTCTCGACAGTTCCAATCAGCCCCAGCATTTT.

This rearrangement joins TRBV9 to TRBJ1-2; D remains unclear. Germline CDR1 SGDLS, CDR2 YYNGEE. V was shortened by 0 bases and J by 7 bases, with 19 bases between the two germline ends. CDR3 length: 16 amino acids. The CDR3 sequence is CASSVECGKPPCGYTF. The CDR3 DNA reads as TGTGCCAGCAGCGTAGAGTGCGGAAAACCCCCGTGTGGCTACACCTTC.

This chain joins TRBV2 and TRBJ2-7, with TRBD2 matching over 8 bases. Germline CDR1 is SNHLY and CDR2 is FYNNEI. Germline trimming cut 7 bases from V and 5 bases from J; bases unmatched to any gene: 7. The CDR3 runs 13 residues. CDR3 residues: CASIGAGGNEQYF. The CDR3, as DNA: TGTGCCAGCATCGGGGCGGGAGGAAACGAGCAGTACTTC.

The rearrangement joins TRBV27 to TRBJ1-3, with 7 bases fitting TRBD1. V dropped 6 bases and J dropped 0; count of bases not matched to a gene: 8. Germline V gene sequence: CDR1 MNHEY, CDR2 SMNVEV (reference sequence). CDR3 length: 16 residues. The CDR3 region is CASRRKGQNSGNTIYF. CDR3 nucleotides: TGTGCCAGCAGGCGAAAGGGACAGAACTCTGGAAACACCATATATTTT.